Reported below is one T cell receptor beta chain. This sample is part of a study of blood T cell repertoires in COVID-19. TCRdb's copy holds only in-frame clones and misses some; the assay was immunoSEQ multiplex PCR. This sample yields about 230,000 clones, of which just under 90% are seen a single time; 2.7% belongs to the top ten. Material for sequencing was peripheral blood. The clonotype comes from a man younger than 40 with COVID-19, enrolled during active disease.

The CDR3 protein is CASSLSGQGSYEQYF. For the CDR3, the DNA is TGTGCCAGCAGTTTAAGTGGGCAGGGCTCCTACGAGCAGTACTTC. The J gene is TRBJ2-7, the V gene TRBV27; TRBD1 is a possible D gene (5 bases). This CDR3 comprises 15 residues. Per germline, CDR1 MNHEY and CDR2 SMNVEV (reference sequence). Trimming shortened V by 2 bases and J by 0 bases, and 11 bases separated the two germline ends.